This T cell receptor beta chain emerged from a study of cytomegalovirus exposure and HLA in healthy donors. Findings of the study overall: TCR beta sequences numbering roughly 18,000 were associated with HLA alleles at 0.05 false discovery rate in a later analysis. The CMV antigen specificity of a few CMV-associated chains was confirmed through in vitro analysis.

Comments on this clone: Its antigen remains unknown.

Unrecorded immune exposure was likely among donors, who were nominally healthy when sampled. The CDR3 sequence is 15 residues long. Trimming cost V 1 base and J 4 bases, with 12 bases left between them. The germline gives CDR1 SGDLS, CDR2 YYNGEE. Primers included in the PCR were 60 Vbeta and 13 Jbeta primers. Assay: immunoSEQ multiplex PCR; the TCRdb copy retains only in-frame clones and omits some. The table shows about 170,000 clones, with around four fifths occurring only once. Sequencing was carried out using PBMCs. This chain connects TRBV9 to TRBJ1-3; D is unresolved. This TCR was recovered from a female donor in good health and CMV-seronegative. The CDR3 reads CASSVNMGAGNTIYF. CDR3 DNA sequence: TGTGCCAGCAGCGTAAATATGGGAGCCGGAAACACCATATATTTT.